This is a list of T cell receptor beta chains from one sample in a study of response to subunit inactivated influenza vaccine. TCRdb re-derived calls from the RT-PCR reads in MiXCR, one entry per CDR3 protein. The sample lists 500,000 or so distinct CDR3 sequences, approximately 11% seen once, with approximately 12% in the top ten. Sequencing was performed on PBMCs from blood, taken more than 35 days after vaccination. These receptors were collected from a man in his fifties or sixties who received an inactivated influenza vaccine. Both conserved end residues are part of each CDR3. Each record gives: D gene, J gene, V gene, clone size, CDR3 protein, CDR3 DNA. The D gene is left open where the match is weak. Expanded clones get a size class; other rows say once, few or many, or leave the size out.

- | TRBJ2-7 | TRBV7-9 | - | CASTKGSDGMGEQYF | TGTGCCAGCACCAAAGGGAGTGACGGGATGGGCGAGCAGTACTTC
- | TRBJ2-3 | TRBV5-1 | - | CASSVIAAWGPDTQYF | TGCGCCAGCAGCGTAATAGCGGCCTGGGGGCCAGATACGCAGTATTTT
- | TRBJ2-5 | TRBV6-5 | few | CASSYQYQETQYF | TGTGCCAGCAGTTATCAGTACCAAGAGACCCAGTACTTC
- | TRBJ1-2 | TRBV28 | - | CASRSGLPNYGYTF | TGTGCCAGCAGGTCTGGCTTGCCTAACTATGGCTACACCTTC
- | TRBJ2-7 | TRBV6-1 | - | CASSRYGIYEQYF | TGTGCCAGCAGTCGCTATGGGATCTACGAGCAGTACTTC
TRBD1 | TRBJ1-1 | TRBV7-2 | many | CASSLDRGYTEAFF | TGTGCCAGCAGCTTAGACAGGGGATACACTGAAGCTTTCTTT
- | TRBJ1-5 | TRBV6-2/TRBV6-3 | many | CASSQGRSNQPQHF | TGTGCCAGCAGTCAAGGACGGAGCAATCAGCCCCAGCATTTT
TRBD2 | TRBJ2-3 | TRBV11-2 | few | CASSMRLAGGGADTQYF | TGTGCCAGCAGCATGAGACTAGCGGGGGGGGGAGCAGATACGCAGTATTTT
- | TRBJ1-2 | TRBV24-1 | - | CATSEADTNYGYTF | TGTGCCACCAGTGAGGCAGACACCAACTATGGCTACACCTTC
- | TRBJ2-2 | TRBV6-2/TRBV6-3 | few | CASARVAGELFF | TGTGCCAGCGCCAGGGTCGCCGGGGAGCTGTTTTTT
- | TRBJ1-4 | TRBV5-1 | few | CASSGGDNNEKLFF | TGCGCCAGCAGCGGGGGAGACAATAATGAAAAACTGTTTTTT
TRBD1 | TRBJ2-1 | TRBV3-1 | - | CASSPLGTGGDEQFF | TGTGCCAGCAGCCCCCTCGGGACAGGGGGAGATGAGCAGTTCTTC
- | TRBJ1-5 | TRBV7-2 | - | CASSLIPGNQPQHF | TGTGCCAGCAGCTTAATTCCTGGCAATCAGCCCCAGCATTTT
- | TRBJ2-1 | TRBV7-2 | - | CASSPQGVTYNEQFF | TGTGCCAGCAGTCCACAGGGAGTAACCTACAATGAGCAGTTCTTC
- | TRBJ2-1 | TRBV4-2 | few | CASSQATYRETYNEQFF | TGTGCCAGCAGCCAAGCAACATACAGGGAGACCTACAATGAGCAGTTCTTC
- | TRBJ1-2 | TRBV11-1 | few | CASSSREVQKRNYYGYTF | TGTGCCAGCAGCTCCCGCGAGGTCCAGAAAAGGAATTACTATGGCTACACCTTC
- | TRBJ2-2 | TRBV6-1 | - | CTSLGGNTGELFF | TGTACCTCTCTCGGGGGCAACACCGGGGAGCTGTTTTTT
TRBD2 | TRBJ2-3 | TRBV4-1 | many | CASSLASRLAGGPTSTDTQYF | TGCGCCAGCAGCCTTGCCTCCAGACTAGCGGGGGGGCCGACTAGCACAGATACGCAGTATTTT
- | TRBJ2-7 | TRBV15 | - | CATSRDYRSIEQYF | TGTGCCACCAGCAGAGACTACAGGAGTATCGAGCAGTACTTC
- | TRBJ2-7 | TRBV12-3/TRBV12-4 | few | CASSWSRGLYEQYF | TGTGCCAGCAGTTGGTCTCGGGGGCTGTACGAGCAGTACTTC
- | TRBJ2-2 | TRBV24-1 | many | CATSDLSRAHTGELFF | TGTGCCACCAGTGATTTGAGCAGGGCACACACCGGGGAGCTGTTTTTT
- | TRBJ2-3 | TRBV15 | - | CATSRDRQAREAQYF | TGTGCCACCAGCAGAGATCGGCAGGCCCGGGAAGCGCAGTATTTT
TRBD2 | TRBJ2-1 | TRBV27 | - | CASSPRFSGLAGGGRLDEQFF | TGTGCCAGCAGTCCCCGCTTCTCGGGACTAGCGGGAGGGGGGCGTCTGGATGAGCAGTTCTTC
- | TRBJ2-7 | TRBV24-1 | - | CATMGRESYEQYF | TGTGCCACCATGGGGCGGGAATCCTACGAGCAGTACTTC
- | TRBJ2-2 | TRBV15 | - | CATSGLELAGELFF | TGTGCCACCAGCGGACTCGAGTTGGCCGGGGAGCTGTTTTTT
- | TRBJ2-2 | TRBV12-3/TRBV12-4 | - | CASRAGSLTGELFF | TGTGCCAGCAGGGCGGGGTCGCTCACCGGGGAGCTGTTTTTT
TRBD2 | TRBJ2-1 | TRBV29-1 | few | CSVDGPGGFLGNEQFF | TGCAGCGTTGACGGCCCCGGGGGGTTCTTAGGCAATGAGCAGTTCTTC
TRBD1 | TRBJ2-7 | TRBV20-1 | few | CSAPGQGFSEQYF | TGCAGTGCTCCGGGACAGGGGTTTTCCGAGCAGTACTTC
TRBD2 | TRBJ2-6 | TRBV4-3 | - | CASSQDGGGSSGANVLTF | TGCGCCAGCAGCCAAGATGGCGGCGGGAGCTCTGGGGCCAACGTCCTGACTTTC
TRBD2 | TRBJ2-1 | TRBV28 | - | CASSFSLAVNEQFF | TGTGCCAGCAGTTTTTCGCTAGCGGTAAATGAGCAGTTCTTC
- | TRBJ2-1 | TRBV3-1 | - | CASSQGQAYYNEQFF | TGTGCCAGCAGCCAAGGACAGGCCTACTACAATGAGCAGTTCTTC
- | TRBJ2-7 | TRBV6-5 | - | CASSYSRNNEQYF | TGTGCCAGCAGTTACTCGCGGAATAACGAGCAGTACTTC
TRBD1 | TRBJ1-4 | TRBV5-1 | few | CASSVQGGWEKLFF | TGCGCCAGCAGCGTACAGGGGGGTTGGGAAAAACTGTTTTTT
TRBD2 | TRBJ2-5 | TRBV7-8 | - | CASSPRFFAGGLQETQYF | TGTGCCAGCAGCCCCCGATTTTTCGCGGGGGGCCTTCAAGAGACCCAGTACTTC
- | TRBJ2-1 | TRBV2 | - | CASNGGDTLGDEQFF | TGCGCCAGCAATGGGGGGGACACACTCGGCGATGAGCAGTTCTTC
TRBD1 | TRBJ1-1 | TRBV4-2 | - | CASSPLGTVDRHTEAFF | TGTGCCAGCAGCCCCCTCGGGACAGTGGATAGGCACACTGAAGCTTTCTTT
- | TRBJ1-2 | TRBV10-3 | few | CAISLTGQILDHYGYTF | TGTGCCATCAGTCTTACAGGCCAGATCCTCGATCACTATGGCTACACCTTC